This T cell receptor (beta chain) is from a study of human T cells and chemical hapten exposure. Background on the study: Cases of alopecia areata, totalis or universalis occurred in a predominantly female patient group.

Unique molecular identifiers were attached to individual cDNA molecules during library preparation. TCRdb redid the calling of the RACE reads with MiXCR, one entry per CDR3 protein. In the table there are about 50,000 distinct CDR3 sequences, roughly a tenth of which are singletons. V lost 3 bases, J lost 4 bases, and 1 base stayed unmatched. Germline V gene lookup returns CDR1 SEHNR and CDR2 FQNEAQ (reference sequence). The CDR3 has 13 residues. Study-wide points: The donor cohort had alopecia, so its immune response may not match that of healthy people. Expanded TCRs were compared with controls, and the expanded TCRs formed significantly more large CDR3 similarity clusters.

A remark on this clonotype: Its target is unknown.

Time point specified: pre-sensitization, week 0. As to treatment: therapeutic diphenylcyclopropenone sensitization with weekly scalp DPC. RNA extraction used unfractionated whole blood as the source of total RNA. The source of this sequence is a woman in her twenties or thirties with alopecia areata. Some clones in this sample may be carry-over from other donors' samples. V and J are TRBV7-9 and TRBJ2-5; 8 bases match TRBD1. The starting material was whole blood, obtained in connection with sensitization to the hapten diphenylcyclopropenone (DPC). CDR3 region: CASSLQGAETQYF. The CDR3 coding sequence is TGTGCCAGCAGCTTGCAGGGGGCAGAGACCCAGTACTTC.